The text below deals with one TCR beta chain. Its recognized antigen is unknown. No base-level quality is on record; no much larger clone is a single base apart. Libraries were made using 5' RACE. These reads were obtained on a NextSeq 500. In the TCR library protocol, unique molecular identifiers were attached to individual cDNA molecules to correct for PCR bias and sequencing error. Sequencing covered both TCR alpha and beta chains, and within each sample the abundances of alpha and beta sequences were tightly co-correlated. Per the source publication's procedure: Decombinator V4 was used to annotate TCR sequences for V gene, J gene and CDR3. Expanded TCRs were defined as changing significantly between any two time points under a Poisson model with p below 0.0001. TCR abundances were normalised to the total number of TCRs sequenced per sample and expressed as counts per million. TRAV1-2 paired with TRAJ12, TRAJ20 or TRAJ33 defined MAIT TCRs, while TRAV10 paired with TRAJ18 defined iNKT TCRs. A search of VDJdb, accessed on 1 November 2021, was run for TCRs annotated to CMV, EBV and SARS-CoV-2, with TCRs annotated for multiple antigens excluded. TCRdb passed the public sequencing reads through fastp at Q25 and MiXCR, retaining productive beta sequences. Identical CDR3 proteins give one entry, which carries the most common genes and DNA. In this record, the V and J calls reflect TCRdb's handling and not the investigators' own analysis. Across this sample there are nearly 95,000 distinct CDR3 sequences, with 16% seen only once. The ten largest make up 5% to 5.5% of the sample.

There are 12 amino acids in the CDR3, from cysteine to phenylalanine inclusive. Here the CDR3 DNA is all that survives: 36 bases in frame from base 1. From V the trimming removes 6 bases and from J it removes 8 bases, while the gene matches leave 3 bases of the junction unaccounted for. The germline V gene supplies CDR1 SNHLY and CDR2 FYNNEI. The study was a case-control design nested within a healthcare worker cohort in London, UK, with weekly nasopharyngeal swab PCR tests and blood sampling. Between 23 and 31 March 2020, the week of the UK lockdown, healthcare workers were enrolled and then followed up weekly for as long as 16 weeks. This sample is drawn from a study of early T cells in non-severe SARS-CoV-2 infection (dated by TCRdb to about 2021). For the study in its entirety: Bulk RNA from unsorted whole blood was used for TCR sequencing, so alpha and beta chains could not be paired. The paper as a whole reports these results and caveats: VDJdb matching was skewed toward anti-spike CD8 responses and likely underestimated virus-specific expansions, missing private and CD4 specificities.

The sequence came from an adult who was a healthcare worker with PCR-confirmed SARS-CoV-2 infection or an uninfected control (not recorded which). The starting material was whole blood, obtained at baseline. The chain employs TRBV2 and TRBJ2-1; TRBD1 lines up with 8 middle nucleotides. CDR3 sequence: CASRPTGDEQFF. The sequenced DNA: TGTGCCAGCAGGCCGACAGGGGATGAGCAGTTCTTC. With the portions outside the CDR3 filled from the reference TRBV2 and TRBJ2-1 genes, the complete variable region becomes EPEVTQTPSHQVTQMGQEVILRCVPISNHLYFYWYRQILGQKVEFLVSFYNNEISEKSEIFDDQFSVERPDGSNFTLKIRSTKLEDSAMYFCASRPTGDEQFFGPGTRLTVL.